This record looks at one T cell receptor beta chain sequence and its context. Per the germline V gene, CDR1 is LGHNA and CDR2 is YNFKEQ. Trimming pared 2 bases from V and 2 bases from J, leaving 17 bases between. The CDR3 loop spans 17 amino acids. Clones were sequenced by immunoSEQ multiplex PCR, and TCRdb holds only the in-frame ones, with some missing. The sample holds 700,000 to 750,000 clones, 75% to 90% seen once. The sample is drawn from a study of shared T cell receptors in the human thymus. This same sample was also part of a study on human thymus T cells. That publication notes: Corrective cardiac operations yielded the resected thymus tissue. Highly overlapping thymic repertoires among unrelated individuals were reported in related research.

The J gene is TRBJ2-3, the V gene TRBV4-2; tentatively, D is TRBD2 (7 bases). This receptor was taken from a girl under three years old with a congenital heart defect. Sample: thymocytes. The CDR3 DNA reads TGTGCCAGCAGCCAAAGAGTTGGGGGGGCGGACACAGATACGCAGTATTTT. It encodes CASSQRVGGADTDTQYF.